Sequencing of this T cell receptor (beta chain) was carried out in a study of control samples from healthy donors and cancer patients. To note about this clone: One junction end disagrees with the germline gene, perhaps due to a read error.

Some clones are missing from TCRdb's copy, which holds only in-frame ones; the method was immunoSEQ multiplex PCR. The table lists under 150,000 clones, around nine tenths of them singletons. Germline values: CDR1 SSHAT, CDR2 FNYEAQ (reference sequence). This CDR3 is 15 amino acids long. The sequencing input was blood. The source of this sequence is a man younger than 40 in good health. V usage is TRBV7-7 and J usage is TRBJ2-1, with TRBD2 matching over 16 bases. The CDR3 DNA reads as TGTGCTAGCAGCTCTGGGACTAGCGGGAGGGAAGAGCAGTTCTTC. It specifies CASSSGTSGREEQFF.